This is a list of T cell receptor beta chains from one sample in a study of blood T cells in healthy people across ages. TCRdb used MiXCR to reprocess the 5' RACE reads, holding one entry per CDR3 protein. The table lists about 1 million distinct CDR3 sequences, 40% to 45% of them singletons. Material: blood. Source of these receptors: a woman aged 60-75 years in good health. Both conserved end residues are part of each CDR3. A D gene is named only where the DNA matches it firmly. Clone sizes are given selectively: once, few, many, or a class where the clone is expanded.

>TRBD1|TRBJ2-7|-|TRBV18
TGTGCCAGCTCACCACCCACAGGGGGGACCCCCTACGAGCAGTACTTC
CASSPPTGGTPYEQYF
>TRBD2|TRBJ2-5|-|TRBV30
TGTGCCAGGTCCGGGACTAGCGTTGTGGAGACCCAGTACTTC
CARSGTSVVETQYF
>-|TRBJ1-1|-|TRBV5-5
TGTGCCAGCAGCTCACACAGGGAGGGAGCAGCTTTCTTT
CASSSHREGAAFF
>-|TRBJ2-7|-|TRBV18
TGTGCCAGCTCACCAAACATTGTTTCGTCCGAGCAGTACTTC
CASSPNIVSSEQYF
>TRBD1|TRBJ2-7|once|TRBV6-6
TGTGCCAGCAGTTCGCCCGGGACAGGGCTCAACGAGCAGTACTTC
CASSSPGTGLNEQYF
>TRBD1|TRBJ2-5|-|TRBV12-3/TRBV12-4
TGTGCCAGCAGTCCCGACAGGGGTGGGCAAGAGACCCAGTACTTC
CASSPDRGGQETQYF
>-|TRBJ2-4|many|TRBV12-3/TRBV12-4
TGTGCCAGCAGACTCTCCGGGACGGTAGCCAAAAACATTCAGTACTTC
CASRLSGTVAKNIQYF
>TRBD1|TRBJ1-1|-|TRBV7-9
TGTGCCAGCAGCCGGACAGGGGGTGCAGCTTTCTTT
CASSRTGGAAFF
>TRBD1|TRBJ1-4|-|TRBV7-9
TGTGCCAGCAGCTTAGACAGGGGTAATGAAAAACTGTTTTTT
CASSLDRGNEKLFF
>TRBD2|TRBJ2-1|-|TRBV5-1
TGCGCCAGCAGCGCAGCGGGAGGTTCCTACAATGAGCAGTTCTTC
CASSAAGGSYNEQFF
>TRBD2|TRBJ2-7|few|TRBV6-6
TGTGCCAGCAGTTCTCTGGGACTAAAATCCTCCTACGAGCAGTACTTC
CASSSLGLKSSYEQYF
>TRBD2|TRBJ2-1|-|TRBV20-1
TGCAGTGCTAGAGGGTATTCTAGCGGGAGCACCTACAATGAGCAGTTCTTC
CSARGYSSGSTYNEQFF
>-|TRBJ1-2|-|TRBV20-1
TGCAGTGCTAGAGATCCAACGCGGGCCAACTATGGCTACACCTTC
CSARDPTRANYGYTF
>-|TRBJ2-5|few|TRBV12-3/TRBV12-4
TGTGCCAGTACCCGGGCGGGGCCCACCTCACAAGAGACCCAGTACTTC
CASTRAGPTSQETQYF
>-|TRBJ1-1|few|TRBV6-2/TRBV6-3
TGTGCCAGCAGTCCCAGAGGGGACCGGCTTGAAGCTTTCTTT
CASSPRGDRLEAFF
>-|TRBJ2-1|few|TRBV18
TGTGCCAGCTCCGTGTCAACCAATGAGCAGTTCTTC
CASSVSTNEQFF
>-|TRBJ2-7|-|TRBV6-5
TGTGCCAGCAGTTACGGAATTGGGGCAGCGGACATCTACGAGCAGTACTTC
CASSYGIGAADIYEQYF
>-|TRBJ2-7|-|TRBV12-1
TGTGCCAGCAGCTTTGCCCCATTGACATTTCCGCGCTGCGAGCAGTACTTC
CASSFAPLTFPRCEQYF
>-|TRBJ1-4|-|TRBV7-8
TGTGCCAGCAGCTTAAACCCGACCGGAGCGAATGAAAAACTGTTTTTT
CASSLNPTGANEKLFF
>TRBD1|TRBJ2-1|-|TRBV14
TGTGCCAGCAGCCAGTCCGGAATTGGGACAGTTCACTACAATGAGCAGTTCTTC
CASSQSGIGTVHYNEQFF
>TRBD1|TRBJ1-5|-|TRBV3-1
TGTGCCAGCAGCCAAGGTCCTACAGGGGGCGATCAGCCCCAGCATTTT
CASSQGPTGGDQPQHF
>-|TRBJ2-3|-|TRBV7-8
TGTGCCAGCAGCCTCCAAGCACCCTCGGGGACCACAGATACGCAGTATTTT
CASSLQAPSGTTDTQYF
>-|TRBJ2-7|-|TRBV20-1
TGCAGTGCACAACATAACTACGAGCAGTACTTC
CSAQHNYEQYF
>TRBD2|TRBJ2-2|few|TRBV27
TGTGCCAGCAGATCAAGGGGACTAGCGGGAGTAGGCGGGGAGCTGTTTTTT
CASRSRGLAGVGGELFF
>-|TRBJ2-7|-|TRBV10-3
TGTACCACCGGCCCGGCAGGGATGAACGAGCAGTACTTC
CTTGPAGMNEQYF
>-|TRBJ2-5|few|TRBV7-9
TGTGCCAGCAGCTTAAAAGGACACCAAGAGACCCAGTACTTC
CASSLKGHQETQYF
>-|TRBJ2-2|-|TRBV12-3/TRBV12-4
TGTGCCAGCAGTTTGAGGGGGTCTAACACCGGGGAGCTGTTTTTT
CASSLRGSNTGELFF
>-|TRBJ2-4|-|TRBV2
TGTGCCAGCAGTGAATACGGGGAGCAGTACTTC
CASSEYGEQYF
>-|TRBJ2-6|-|TRBV27
TGTGCCAGCAGCCAGTTTTCCGGGTCTGGGGCCAACGTCCTGACTTTC
CASSQFSGSGANVLTF
>TRBD2|TRBJ2-4|-|TRBV4-2
TGTGCCAGCAGCCAAGGGGGTGCTAGCGGGACAACCAAAAACATTCAGTACTTC
CASSQGGASGTTKNIQYF
>TRBD1|TRBJ2-7|few|TRBV3-1
TGTGCCAGCAGCCGCTTGGACAGGTCCGAGCAGTACTTC
CASSRLDRSEQYF
>TRBD1|TRBJ2-7|-|TRBV20-1
TGCGGTGCTTCCGGGACAGGGCTGGATAGCGGCACTATGAGCTCCTACGAGCAGTACTTC
CGASGTGLDSGTMSSYEQYF
>-|TRBJ2-1|once|TRBV2
TGTGCCAGCAGTTCCGGGACCTATGTTAATGAGCAGTTCTTC
CASSSGTYVNEQFF
>TRBD1|TRBJ2-3|few|TRBV11-2
TGTGCCAGCAGCTTAGCAGGAAGACAGGGTCGGGCAGATACGCAGTATTTT
CASSLAGRQGRADTQYF
>-|TRBJ2-3|-|TRBV6-6
TGTGCCGGCACTCGAATCGGCCTAGATACGCAGTATTTT
CAGTRIGLDTQYF
>TRBD2|TRBJ2-5|-|TRBV11-1
TGTGCCAGCAGCTTACGGAGCGGGAGGGTAAATGAGCAGTACTTC
CASSLRSGRVNEQYF
>TRBD1|TRBJ2-7|-|TRBV6-5
TGTGCCAGCACCCCGGGACAGGGGGGCTACGAGCAGTACTTC
CASTPGQGGYEQYF
>TRBD1|TRBJ2-7|-|TRBV7-3
TGTGCCAGCAGCCAATCCTTAGTTACTGGACAGGGAATAGTCTCCGACGAGCAGTACTTC
CASSQSLVTGQGIVSDEQYF